The entry below gives a single T cell receptor beta chain sequence along with its context. Antigen unknown. The same CDR3 also results from other DNA sequences found in this sample. In germline, CDR1 is SGHRS, CDR2 YFSETQ. The CDR3 is 14 residues long. V was clipped by 3 bases and J by 5 bases; unmatched bases: 5. The data stem from a study of T cells in localized non-small cell lung cancer. Points from the study as a whole: The tumor had only one region sequenced, so heterogeneity remains possible. The study detected a median roughly 61 of the top 100 tumor clones in adjacent lung. In uninvolved adjacent lung, T cell clonality reached its highest value, exceeding tumor. The study linked higher blood T cell density to longer overall survival.

Produced via immunoSEQ multiplex PCR; TCRdb's table is partial and in-frame only. The sample lists roughly 77,000 clones; about 88% were seen once. The input for sequencing was peripheral blood, taken before any cancer treatment. The sequence came from a woman aged 35-75 years with stage I squamous cell lung carcinoma. The genes are TRBV5-1 and TRBJ2-5, with 9 bases lining up with TRBD1. The CDR3 protein is CASSSGTGRETQYF. Written as DNA, the CDR3 is TGCGCCAGCAGCTCCGGGACAGGGCGGGAGACCCAGTACTTC.